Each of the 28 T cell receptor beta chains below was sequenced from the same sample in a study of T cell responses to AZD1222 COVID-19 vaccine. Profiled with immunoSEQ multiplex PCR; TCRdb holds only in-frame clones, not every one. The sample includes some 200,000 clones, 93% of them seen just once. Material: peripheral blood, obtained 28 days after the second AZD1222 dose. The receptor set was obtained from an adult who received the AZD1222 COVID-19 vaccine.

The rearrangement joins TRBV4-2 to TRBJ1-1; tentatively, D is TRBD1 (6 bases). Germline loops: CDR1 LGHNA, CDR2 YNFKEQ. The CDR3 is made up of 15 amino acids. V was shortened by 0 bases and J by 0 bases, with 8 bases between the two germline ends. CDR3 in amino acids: CASSQEGGLNTEAFF. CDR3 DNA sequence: TGTGCCAGCAGCCAAGAAGGGGGTCTGAACACTGAAGCTTTCTTT.

DNA of the CDR3: TGTGCCAGCAGCTTAGAGGGGCCAACTAATGAAAAACTGTTTTTT. Its protein product is CASSLEGPTNEKLFF. J is TRBJ1-4 and V is TRBV7-9, with a tentative D call TRBD1 (5 bases). There are 15 residues in the CDR3. Trimming cost V 1 base and J 0 bases, with 6 bases left between them. Germline CDR1 reads SEHNR; CDR2 reads FQNEAQ (reference sequence). Using reference TRBV7-9 and TRBJ1-4 for the parts outside the CDR3, the full variable domain is DTGVSQNPRHKITKRGQNVTFRCDPISEHNRLYWYRQTLGQGPEFLTYFQNEAQLEKSRLLSDRFSAERPKGSFSTLEIQRTEQGDSAMYLCASSLEGPTNEKLFFGSGTQLSVL.

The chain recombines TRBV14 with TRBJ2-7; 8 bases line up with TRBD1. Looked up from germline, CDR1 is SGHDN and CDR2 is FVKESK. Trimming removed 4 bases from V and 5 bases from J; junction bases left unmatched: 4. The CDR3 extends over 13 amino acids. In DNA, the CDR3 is TGTGCCAGCAGCCGGACAGGGTCCCACGAGCAGTACTTC. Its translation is CASSRTGSHEQYF.

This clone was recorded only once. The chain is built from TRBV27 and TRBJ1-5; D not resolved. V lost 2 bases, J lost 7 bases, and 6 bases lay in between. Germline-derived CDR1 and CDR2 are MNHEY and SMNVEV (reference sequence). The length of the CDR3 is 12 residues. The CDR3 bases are TGTGCCAGCAGTTTAGGAGGGCAGCCCCAGCATTTT. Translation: CASSLGGQPQHF.

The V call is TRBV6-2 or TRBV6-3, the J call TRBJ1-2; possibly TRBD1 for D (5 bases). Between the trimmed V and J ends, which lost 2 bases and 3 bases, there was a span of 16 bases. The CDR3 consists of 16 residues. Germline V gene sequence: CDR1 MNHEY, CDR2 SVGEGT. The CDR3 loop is CASSYRGIVSDYGYTF. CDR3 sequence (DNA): TGTGCCAGCAGTTACAGGGGTATCGTTTCTGACTATGGCTACACCTTC.

CDR3 protein: CASSIGTGATNEKLFF. CDR3 nucleotide sequence: TGTGCCAGCAGCATTGGGACAGGGGCAACTAATGAAAAACTGTTTTTT. The rearrangement uses TRBV5-4 and TRBJ1-4; 10 nucleotides agree with TRBD1. From germline, CDR1 is SGHNT and CDR2 YYREEE (reference sequence). The CDR3 runs to 16 residues. The junction had 3 bases not matched to a gene; V was cut back by 4 bases and J by 0 bases. Supplemented by reference TRBV5-4 and TRBJ1-4, the full variable domain reads ETGVTQSPTHLIKTRGQQVTLRCSSQSGHNTVSWYQQALGQGPQFIFQYYREEENGRGNFPPRFSGLQFPNYSSELNVNALELDDSALYLCASSIGTGATNEKLFFGSGTQLSVL.

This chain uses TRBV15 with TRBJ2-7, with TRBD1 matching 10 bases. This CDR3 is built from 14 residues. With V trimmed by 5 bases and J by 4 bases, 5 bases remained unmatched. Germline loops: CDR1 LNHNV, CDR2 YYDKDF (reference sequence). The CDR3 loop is CATSRGQGMYEQYF. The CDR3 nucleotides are TGTGCCACCAGCCGGGGACAGGGGATGTACGAGCAGTACTTC. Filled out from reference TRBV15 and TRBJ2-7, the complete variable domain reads DAMVIQNPRYQVTQFGKPVTLSCSQTLNHNVMYWYQQKSSQAPKLLFHYYDKDFNNEADTPDNFQSRRPNTSFCFLDIRSPGLGDTAMYLCATSRGQGMYEQYFGPGTRLTVT.

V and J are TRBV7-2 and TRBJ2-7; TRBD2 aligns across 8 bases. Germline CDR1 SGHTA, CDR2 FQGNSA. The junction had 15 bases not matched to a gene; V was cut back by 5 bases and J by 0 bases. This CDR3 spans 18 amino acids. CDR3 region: CASSLRDITSGYSYEQYF. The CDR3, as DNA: TGTGCCAGCAGCCTGAGGGATATAACTAGCGGATACTCCTACGAGCAGTACTTC.

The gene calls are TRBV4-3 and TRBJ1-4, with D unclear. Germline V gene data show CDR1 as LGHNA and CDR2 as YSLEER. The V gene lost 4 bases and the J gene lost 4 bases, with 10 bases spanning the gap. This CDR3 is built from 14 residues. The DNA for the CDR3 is TGCGCCAGCAGCCGTCTTCATGATAATGAAAAACTGTTTTTT. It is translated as CASSRLHDNEKLFF.

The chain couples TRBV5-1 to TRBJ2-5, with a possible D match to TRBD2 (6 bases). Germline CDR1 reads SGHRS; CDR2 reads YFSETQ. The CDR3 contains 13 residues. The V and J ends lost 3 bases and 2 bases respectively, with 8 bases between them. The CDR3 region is CASSWTTQETQYF. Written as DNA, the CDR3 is TGCGCCAGCAGCTGGACTACACAAGAGACCCAGTACTTC.

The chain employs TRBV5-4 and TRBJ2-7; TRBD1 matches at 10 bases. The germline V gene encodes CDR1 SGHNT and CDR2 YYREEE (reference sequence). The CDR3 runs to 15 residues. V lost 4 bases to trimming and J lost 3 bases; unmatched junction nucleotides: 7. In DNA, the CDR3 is TGTGCCAGCAGCCTTTCCGGGACAGGGGTCTACGAGCAGTACTTC. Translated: CASSLSGTGVYEQYF.

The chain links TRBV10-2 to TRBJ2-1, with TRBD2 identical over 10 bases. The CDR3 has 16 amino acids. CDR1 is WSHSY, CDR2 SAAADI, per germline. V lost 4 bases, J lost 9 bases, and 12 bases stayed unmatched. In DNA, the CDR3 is TGCGCCAGCAGTGCCCTGGGGAGCGGGGGGGACAGTGAGCAGTTCTTC. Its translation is CASSALGSGGDSEQFF.

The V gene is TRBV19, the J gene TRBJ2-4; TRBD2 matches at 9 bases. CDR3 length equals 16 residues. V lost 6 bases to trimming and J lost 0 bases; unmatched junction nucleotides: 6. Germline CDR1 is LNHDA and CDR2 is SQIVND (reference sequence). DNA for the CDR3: TGTGCCAGTAGCCCTAGCGGGATACTAGCCAAAAACATTCAGTACTTC. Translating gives CASSPSGILAKNIQYF.

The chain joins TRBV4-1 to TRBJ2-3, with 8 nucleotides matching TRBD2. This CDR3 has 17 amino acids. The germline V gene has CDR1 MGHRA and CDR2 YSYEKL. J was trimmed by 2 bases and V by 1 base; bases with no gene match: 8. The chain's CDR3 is CASSQVSGGRVTDTQYF. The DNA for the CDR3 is TGCGCCAGCAGCCAAGTAAGCGGGGGTAGGGTCACAGATACGCAGTATTTT.

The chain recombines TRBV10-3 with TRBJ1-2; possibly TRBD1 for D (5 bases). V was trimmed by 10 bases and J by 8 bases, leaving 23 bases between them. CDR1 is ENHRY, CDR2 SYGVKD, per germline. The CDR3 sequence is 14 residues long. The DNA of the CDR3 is TGTGCCACCCAGGGCGATCGGGGATCTTACGGCTACACCTTC. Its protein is CATQGDRGSYGYTF.

The CDR3 DNA is TGCGCCAGCAGTGCACTAACCAGGAGGAGGGGGCGAGCAATCAATGAGCAGTTCTTC. Residues: CASSALTRRRGRAINEQFF. This sequence joins TRBV10-2 and TRBJ2-1; D is perhaps TRBD1 (7 bases). Trimming pared 4 bases from V and 6 bases from J, leaving 28 bases between. Germline V lookup: CDR1 WSHSY, CDR2 SAAADI. The CDR3 length is 19 residues.

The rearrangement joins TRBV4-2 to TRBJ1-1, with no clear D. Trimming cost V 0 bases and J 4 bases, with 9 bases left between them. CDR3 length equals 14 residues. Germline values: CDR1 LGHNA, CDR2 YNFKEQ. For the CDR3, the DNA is TGTGCCAGCAGCCAAGATTGGGCGCTCACTGAAGCTTTCTTT. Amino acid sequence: CASSQDWALTEAFF.

CDR3 in amino acids: CSVAGTETAGELFF. As DNA, the CDR3 is TGCAGCGTTGCCGGCACAGAGACGGCCGGGGAGCTGTTTTTT. V gene TRBV29-1 combines with J gene TRBJ2-2, with D unresolved. This CDR3 contains 14 residues. CDR1 is SQVTM, CDR2 ANQGSEA, per germline. Trimming pared 4 bases from V and 6 bases from J, leaving 15 bases between.

This CDR3 reads CASSNRDRSYEQYF. The CDR3 bases are TGTGCCAGCAGTAACCGGGACAGGTCCTACGAGCAGTACTTC. This chain uses TRBV6-5 with TRBJ2-7; 8 bases map to TRBD1. Germline lookup yields CDR1 MNHEY and CDR2 SVGAGI. This CDR3 spans 14 amino acids. V was clipped by 5 bases and J by 1 base; unmatched bases: 4.

CDR3 region: CASSPTRSKDEKLFF. The CDR3 DNA follows: TGTGCCAGTAGCCCGACCCGAAGTAAGGATGAAAAACTGTTTTTT. The J gene is TRBJ1-4, the V gene TRBV19; D is unresolved. The V end was cut by 6 bases, the J end by 6 bases, with 17 bases between. The CDR3 covers 15 residues. The V gene's germline CDR1 is LNHDA and CDR2 SQIVND (reference sequence).

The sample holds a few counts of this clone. The CDR3 sequence: CASSVDGISGNTIYF. The CDR3 DNA is TGTGCCAGCAGCGTGGACGGAATCTCTGGAAACACCATATATTTT. The chain uses TRBV9 and TRBJ1-3; D unclear. Trimming removed 2 bases at V and 0 bases at J, with 9 bases between. The V gene's germline CDR1 is SGDLS and CDR2 YYNGEE. The CDR3 has 15 residues. The variable domain in full, with the rest retrieved from reference TRBV9 and TRBJ1-3, is DSGVTQTPKHLITATGQRVTLRCSPRSGDLSVYWYQQSLDQGLQFLIQYYNGEERAKGNILERFSAQQFPDLHSELNLSSLELGDSALYFCASSVDGISGNTIYFGEGSWLTVV.

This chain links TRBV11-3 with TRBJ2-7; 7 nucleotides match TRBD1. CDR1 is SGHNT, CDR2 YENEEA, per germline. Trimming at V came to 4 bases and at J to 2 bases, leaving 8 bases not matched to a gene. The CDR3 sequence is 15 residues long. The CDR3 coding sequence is TGTGCCAGCAGCTCTTCCCATCAGGGGGCCTACGAGCAGTACTTC. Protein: CASSSSHQGAYEQYF.

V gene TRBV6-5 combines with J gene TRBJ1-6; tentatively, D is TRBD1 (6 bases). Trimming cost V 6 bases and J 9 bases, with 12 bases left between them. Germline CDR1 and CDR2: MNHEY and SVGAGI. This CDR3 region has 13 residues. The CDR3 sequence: CASRHRESSPLHF. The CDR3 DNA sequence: TGTGCCAGCAGGCACAGGGAAAGTTCACCCCTCCACTTT.

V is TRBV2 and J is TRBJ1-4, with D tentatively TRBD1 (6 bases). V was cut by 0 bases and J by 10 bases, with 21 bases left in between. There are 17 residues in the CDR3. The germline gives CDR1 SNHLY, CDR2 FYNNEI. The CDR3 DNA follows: TGTGCCAGCAGTGAAGCCGTGTATGGGGGCGCGGGGGGAAAACTGTTTTTT. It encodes CASSEAVYGGAGGKLFF. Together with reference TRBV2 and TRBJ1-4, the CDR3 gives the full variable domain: EPEVTQTPSHQVTQMGQEVILRCVPISNHLYFYWYRQILGQKVEFLVSFYNNEISEKSEIFDDQFSVERPDGSNFTLKIRSTKLEDSAMYFCASSEAVYGGAGGKLFFGSGTQLSVL.

For the CDR3, the DNA is TGCGCCAGCAGCCTGAGACGGCCGGGGGGCACTGAAGCTTTCTTT. Translated: CASSLRRPGGTEAFF. V is TRBV5-1 and J is TRBJ1-1; D is perhaps TRBD1 (5 bases). V shed 4 bases and J shed 4 bases, with 17 bases lying between them. Germline loops: CDR1 SGHRS, CDR2 YFSETQ. CDR3 size: 15 residues.

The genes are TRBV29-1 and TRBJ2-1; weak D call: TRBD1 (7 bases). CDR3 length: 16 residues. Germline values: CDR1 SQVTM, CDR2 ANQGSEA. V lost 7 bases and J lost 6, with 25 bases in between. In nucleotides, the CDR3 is TGCAGCGCACAGGGGCAAGCACTAGCCCCTCCCAATGAGCAGTTCTTC. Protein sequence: CSAQGQALAPPNEQFF.

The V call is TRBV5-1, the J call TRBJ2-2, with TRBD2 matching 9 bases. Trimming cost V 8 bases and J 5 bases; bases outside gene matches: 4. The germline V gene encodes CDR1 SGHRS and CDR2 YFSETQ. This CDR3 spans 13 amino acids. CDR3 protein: CASLLAGTGELFF. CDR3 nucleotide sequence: TGCGCCAGTCTTCTAGCGGGGACCGGGGAGCTGTTTTTT.

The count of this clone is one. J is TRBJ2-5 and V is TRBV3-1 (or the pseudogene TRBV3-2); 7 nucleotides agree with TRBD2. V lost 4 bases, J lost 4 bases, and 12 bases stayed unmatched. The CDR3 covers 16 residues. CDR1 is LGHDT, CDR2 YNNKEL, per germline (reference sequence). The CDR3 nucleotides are TGTGCCAGCAGCCCGGTCCCCGGGACTATCGGAGAGACCCAGTACTTC. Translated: CASSPVPGTIGETQYF.